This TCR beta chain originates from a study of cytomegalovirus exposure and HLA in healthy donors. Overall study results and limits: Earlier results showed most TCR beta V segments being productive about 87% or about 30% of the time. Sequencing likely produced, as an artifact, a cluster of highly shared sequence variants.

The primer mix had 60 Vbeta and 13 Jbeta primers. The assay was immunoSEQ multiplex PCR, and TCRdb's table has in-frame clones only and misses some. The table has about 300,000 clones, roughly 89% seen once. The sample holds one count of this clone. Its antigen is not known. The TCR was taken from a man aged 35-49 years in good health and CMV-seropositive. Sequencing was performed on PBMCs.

The CDR3 is CSVEGDMGTQYF. CDR3 sequence (DNA): TGCAGCGTTGAGGGGGACATGGGGACGCAGTATTTT. The rearrangement uses TRBV29-1 and TRBJ2-3; TRBD1 might be the D (6 bases). Trimming shortened V by 3 bases and J by 9 bases, and 13 bases separated the two germline ends. Germline values: CDR1 SQVTM, CDR2 ANQGSEA. This CDR3 is 12 amino acids long.